Below, one T cell receptor beta chain is given with its context. Antigen: not known. There are 13 residues in the CDR3. CDR1 is ENHRY, CDR2 SYGVKD, per germline. The ends were cut back, 2 bases at V and 4 bases at J, with 9 bases in the middle. Only United States sites treated participants with HIV. Sequencing relied on immunoSEQ assay v3.0, run at survey level. Repertoires were generated with immunoSEQ multiplex PCR, while TCRdb's copy carries only in-frame clones and drops some. The sample records under 35,000 clones, roughly 87% being singletons. The data belong to a study of long-term antiretroviral therapy in people with HIV. Study-level points and caveats: HIV repertoire CDR3 lengths ranged less widely than those of controls. Upon ART, diversity increased but remained lower than transplant donor controls. Blood specimens, gathered between about 2003 and 2017, were possibly obtained under older ART regimens.

V usage is TRBV10-3 and J usage is TRBJ2-7; tentative D call: TRBD2 (5 bases). Sample: unsorted PBMCs, taken 1.1 years after starting antiretroviral therapy. The receptor was derived from a man younger than 30 with HIV. CDR3 sequence: CAISEGRGYEQYF. In DNA, the CDR3 is TGTGCCATCAGTGAGGGACGGGGTTACGAGCAGTACTTC.